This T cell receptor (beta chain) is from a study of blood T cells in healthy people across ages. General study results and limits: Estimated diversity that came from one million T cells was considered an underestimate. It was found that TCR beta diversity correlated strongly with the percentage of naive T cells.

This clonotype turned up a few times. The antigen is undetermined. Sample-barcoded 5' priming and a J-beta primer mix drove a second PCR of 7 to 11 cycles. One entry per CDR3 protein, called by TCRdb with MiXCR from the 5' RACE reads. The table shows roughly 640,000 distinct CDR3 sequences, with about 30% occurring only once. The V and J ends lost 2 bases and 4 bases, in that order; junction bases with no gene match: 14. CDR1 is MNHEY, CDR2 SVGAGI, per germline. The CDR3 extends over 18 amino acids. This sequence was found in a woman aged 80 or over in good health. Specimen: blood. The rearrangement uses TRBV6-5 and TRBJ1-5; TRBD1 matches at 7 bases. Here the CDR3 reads CASSYKRDRGILNQPQHF. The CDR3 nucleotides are TGTGCCAGCAGTTACAAACGGGACAGAGGAATCCTTAATCAGCCCCAGCATTTT.